The next 11 T cell receptor beta chains were all read from a single sample in a study of beta chain features in type 1 diabetes. As every portion of the isolated RNA was reverse transcribed, the sequencing read expressed TCRB transcripts. Clones were sequenced by immunoSEQ multiplex PCR, and TCRdb holds only the in-frame ones, with some missing. The table lists about 230,000 clones, 9.6% of them singletons. Sequences were obtained from naive CD4+ T cells from blood. Receptors were obtained from a woman aged 18 to 35 in good health.

This clone was detected a few times. The rearrangement links TRBV18 to TRBJ2-7; 9 bases match TRBD2. Trimming cost V 0 bases and J 1 base; bases outside gene matches: 4. Germline V gene data show CDR1 as KGHSH and CDR2 as LQKENI. This CDR3 is built from 16 residues. The CDR3 coding sequence is TGTGCCAGCTCACCACCTGGGAGCGGGAGGTCCTACGAGCAGTACTTC. Its translation: CASSPPGSGRSYEQYF.

The CDR3 sequence is CASSFPTAGIVNEQFF. Here the CDR3 DNA reads TGTGCCAGCAGTTTCCCGACAGCGGGTATAGTCAATGAGCAGTTCTTC. The V and J genes are TRBV27 and TRBJ2-1; tentatively, D is TRBD2 (6 bases). V dropped 3 bases and J dropped 6 bases, with 18 bases sitting between them. The germline V gene has CDR1 MNHEY and CDR2 SMNVEV (reference sequence). The CDR3 is made up of 16 amino acids.

This clone was seen a handful of times. The chain links TRBV29-1 to TRBJ1-1; D gene unclear. The germline gives CDR1 SQVTM, CDR2 ANQGSEA. The CDR3 is 13 residues long. The V end was cut by 7 bases, the J end by 1 base, with 13 bases between. The CDR3 DNA follows: TGCAGCGCCCCCCTTTCGGGGAACACTGAAGCTTTCTTT. It is translated as CSAPLSGNTEAFF. Filled out from reference TRBV29-1 and TRBJ1-1, the complete variable domain reads SAVISQKPSRDICQRGTSLTIQCQVDSQVTMMFWYRQQPGQSLTLIATANQGSEATYESGFVIDKFPISRPNLTFSTLTVSNMSPEDSSIYLCSAPLSGNTEAFFGQGTRLTVV.

This chain links TRBV19 with TRBJ1-1, with 8 bases aligning to TRBD1. After removal of 3 bases from V and 0 bases from J, the junction contained 6 bases not matched to a gene. Germline CDR1 is LNHDA and CDR2 is SQIVND (reference sequence). The CDR3 runs 16 residues. CDR3: CASSIRTGTMNTEAFF. The CDR3 DNA reads as TGTGCCAGTAGTATTCGGACAGGGACCATGAACACTGAAGCTTTCTTT.

This clone has a handful of counts. V and J are TRBV6-1 and TRBJ2-2, with 9 positions matching TRBD1. This CDR3 has 15 residues. Germline V gives CDR1 MNHNS, CDR2 SASEGT. Trimming removed 3 bases from V and 7 bases from J; junction bases left unmatched: 6. The CDR3 loop is CASSDNRGLGGELFF. CDR3 coding DNA: TGTGCCAGCAGTGACAACAGGGGGCTTGGCGGGGAGCTGTTTTTT.

CDR3 DNA sequence: TGTGCCTGGAGTGTCGCCCGCCAGCGGACTAACTATGGCTACACCTTC. It specifies CAWSVARQRTNYGYTF. The chain combines TRBV30 with TRBJ1-2; no firm D call. This CDR3 spans 16 amino acids. Looked up from germline, CDR1 is GTSNPN and CDR2 is SVGIG (reference sequence). V was trimmed by 0 bases and J by 0 bases, leaving 14 bases between them.

This clone was observed a few times. V usage is TRBV2 and J usage is TRBJ2-4; maybe TRBD1 (5 bases). Trimming took 4 bases from V and 7 from J, leaving 14 bases between them. The CDR3 is 14 amino acids. The V gene's germline CDR1 is SNHLY and CDR2 FYNNEI. The CDR3 loop reads CASSVGASTNIQYF. The CDR3 region has the DNA TGTGCCAGCAGTGTTGGGGCGTCGACGAACATTCAGTACTTC.

The rearrangement joins TRBV18 to TRBJ2-7; TRBD1 aligns across 10 bases. CDR3 length: 14 residues. The germline gives CDR1 KGHSH, CDR2 LQKENI. With V trimmed by 2 bases and J by 5 bases, 3 bases remained unmatched. The CDR3 loop is CASSPTGQGNEQYF. The CDR3, as DNA: TGTGCCAGCTCACCAACGGGACAGGGGAACGAGCAGTACTTC.

V usage is TRBV7-9 and J usage is TRBJ1-5, with D perhaps TRBD1 (6 bases). The V end was cut by 1 base, the J end by 2 bases, with 9 bases between. Germline values: CDR1 SEHNR, CDR2 FQNEAQ (reference sequence). There are 15 residues in the CDR3. For the CDR3, the DNA is TGTGCCAGCAGCTTAGGGGACATCCGCAATCAGCCCCAGCATTTT. Translated, it gives CASSLGDIRNQPQHF.

V gene TRBV18 combines with J gene TRBJ2-3; 11 bases agree with TRBD2. Trimming at V came to 0 bases and at J to 5 bases, leaving 7 bases not matched to a gene. Germline loops: CDR1 KGHSH, CDR2 LQKENI. The CDR3 extends over 17 amino acids. CDR3 in DNA: TGTGCCAGCTCACCACCTGGTCGACTAGCGGGACAAGATACGCAGTATTTT. It is translated as CASSPPGRLAGQDTQYF.

The table lists this clone with a few counts. The V gene is TRBV5-1, the J gene TRBJ1-5; perhaps TRBD1 as D (6 bases). Germline loops: CDR1 SGHRS, CDR2 YFSETQ. The CDR3 covers 15 residues. The V and J ends lost 0 bases and 4 bases respectively, with 11 bases between them. CDR3 sequence (DNA): TGCGCCAGCAGCTTGGGAGGGGGAAGGAATCAGCCCCAGCATTTT. Protein product: CASSLGGGRNQPQHF.